This TCR beta chain originates from a study of T cell repertoires in cytomegalovirus infection. The CDR3 is made up of 11 amino acids. CDR1 and CDR2 (germline): DFQATT, SNEGSKA (reference sequence). V gave up 1 base and J gave up 9 bases, with 9 bases separating them. TCRdb re-derived calls from the reads in MiXCR, one entry per CDR3 protein. The sample includes a few hundred thousand distinct CDR3 sequences, over 15% of them seen just once. This clonotype was seen only a few times. This receptor was taken from a human donor in good health (CMV status not recorded). Some clones in this sample may be carry-over from other donors' samples. The chain couples TRBV20-1 to TRBJ2-5; D gene uncertain. Source material: PBMCs. This CDR3 is CSARVLGSQYF. The DNA for the CDR3 is TGCAGTGCTAGAGTGCTGGGATCCCAGTACTTC.